These 27 T cell receptor beta chains share one sample of origin, sequenced in a study of blood T cell repertoires in COVID-19. The data were produced by immunoSEQ multiplex PCR, yet TCRdb's version contains in-frame clones alone and is incomplete. Here the sample spans about 300,000 clones, about 90% being singletons. The specimen was peripheral blood. Receptors originate from a woman in her 30s with COVID-19, enrolled during active disease.

On this clone itself: In the same sample, other DNA sequences code for this CDR3. The CDR3 protein is CAWSVQGQPQHF. The CDR3 bases are TGTGCCTGGAGTGTTCAGGGGCAGCCCCAGCATTTT. The gene calls are TRBV30 and TRBJ1-5; D may be TRBD1 (6 bases). V was trimmed by 0 bases and J by 7 bases, leaving 7 bases between them. The germline CDR1 and CDR2 sequences are GTSNPN and SVGIG (reference sequence). This CDR3 has 12 amino acids.

The chain combines TRBV5-6 with TRBJ2-5, with D tentatively TRBD2 (5 bases). The germline V gene has CDR1 SGHDT and CDR2 YYEEEE. The CDR3 is 13 amino acids. V was cut by 3 bases and J by 4 bases, with 10 bases left in between. The CDR3 nucleotides read TGTGCCAGCAGCTCCGCGGGCGCAGAGACCCAGTACTTC. This gives the protein CASSSAGAETQYF.

The CDR3 reads CASSDPTGKRGSNQPQHF. The CDR3, as DNA: TGTGCCAGCAGCGACCCAACAGGGAAAAGAGGAAGCAATCAGCCCCAGCATTTT. The V gene is TRBV28, the J gene TRBJ1-5; possibly TRBD1 for D (6 bases). V lost 6 bases, J lost 1 base, and 22 bases lay in between. The CDR3 has 18 amino acids. Germline V gene sequence: CDR1 MDHEN, CDR2 SYDVKM.

V usage is TRBV28 and J usage is TRBJ1-2, with 8 bases identical to TRBD1. Unmatched junction bases numbered 5, after V lost 5 bases and J lost 6 bases. Looked up from germline, CDR1 is MDHEN and CDR2 is SYDVKM. CDR3 length: 13 residues. The CDR3 DNA is TGTGCCAGCAGTCCGGACAGGGATAATGGCTACACCTTC. It yields the protein CASSPDRDNGYTF.

This sequence joins TRBV6-4 and TRBJ2-5, with D possibly TRBD1 on 6 matching bases. Per germline, CDR1 MRHNA and CDR2 SNTAGT. Trimming cost V 1 base and J 0 bases, with 15 bases left between them. The CDR3 extends over 17 amino acids. The CDR3 bases are TGTGCCAGCAGTGACTTGAGGGCAGACAGGTACCAAGAGACCCAGTACTTC. Amino acid sequence: CASSDLRADRYQETQYF.

J is TRBJ2-3 and V is TRBV3-1 (or the pseudogene TRBV3-2); the D gene is possibly TRBD2 (6 bases). Per germline, CDR1 LGHDT and CDR2 YNNKEL (reference sequence). V was trimmed by 4 bases and J by 0 bases, leaving 14 bases between them. The CDR3 loop spans 16 amino acids. This chain's CDR3 is CASSRGGGTSTDTQYF. CDR3 coding DNA: TGTGCCAGCAGCCGGGGAGGAGGGACTAGCACAGATACGCAGTATTTT.

This rearrangement joins TRBV14 to TRBJ2-3, with 8 bases identical to TRBD2. Germline CDR1 is SGHDN and CDR2 is FVKESK. V lost 0 bases and J lost 1; bases outside the gene matches: 3. The CDR3 contains 16 residues. This chain's CDR3 is CASSQDGGGRTDTQYF. In DNA form, the CDR3 reads TGTGCCAGCAGCCAAGACGGGGGGGGACGCACAGATACGCAGTATTTT.

This clone was seen a single time. The rearrangement links TRBV7-9 to TRBJ2-3; D is unresolved. CDR3 length: 12 residues. V was shortened by 5 bases and J by 9 bases, with 12 bases between the two germline ends. Per the germline V gene, CDR1 is SEHNR and CDR2 is FQNEAQ (reference sequence). The CDR3 nucleotides read TGTGCCAGCAGCCCCGTAGCTGCGACGCAGTATTTT. Encoded protein: CASSPVAATQYF.

The V and J genes are TRBV6-5 and TRBJ1-1; no clear D gene. The germline V and J ends were trimmed by 4 bases and 1 base, with 7 bases remaining between them. CDR1 is MNHEY and CDR2 is SVGAGI in the germline V gene. The CDR3 is 13 amino acids. The CDR3 sequence: CASSSQKNTEAFF. CDR3 DNA sequence: TGTGCCAGCAGTTCGCAGAAGAACACTGAAGCTTTCTTT.

V gene TRBV6-6 combines with J gene TRBJ2-2, with D maybe TRBD2 (6 bases). This CDR3 has 14 amino acids. Trimming left V 2 bases short and J 5 bases short, with 9 bases between. In germline, CDR1 is MNHNY, CDR2 SVGAGI (reference sequence). The CDR3, as DNA: TGTGCCAGCAGTTACGGCAGCGGGACCGGGGAGCTGTTTTTT. This gives the protein CASSYGSGTGELFF.

The rearrangement uses TRBV30 and TRBJ2-1, with 7 bases identical to TRBD1. V lost 4 bases and J lost 6; bases outside the gene matches: 9. Per germline, CDR1 GTSNPN and CDR2 SVGIG (reference sequence). CDR3 length: 14 amino acids. CDR3 in DNA: TGTGCCTGGAAACGATCGGCAGGGGGCAATGAGCAGTTCTTC. It translates to CAWKRSAGGNEQFF.

V is TRBV5-6 and J is TRBJ1-2, with TRBD1 matching over 8 bases. J was trimmed by 4 bases and V by 4 bases; bases with no gene match: 9. CDR1 and CDR2 (germline): SGHDT, YYEEEE. This CDR3 region has 15 residues. The CDR3 nucleotides read TGTGCCAGCAGCCCGACAGGGGAGAGGGGCTATGGCTACACCTTC. As protein: CASSPTGERGYGYTF.

The V gene is TRBV19, the J gene TRBJ2-2, with D perhaps TRBD2 (5 bases). Deletions cut 5 bases from V and 0 bases from J, with 7 bases between. The CDR3 is 14 amino acids. Germline CDR1 LNHDA, CDR2 SQIVND (reference sequence). In DNA, the CDR3 is TGTGCCAGTAGTTTGAGGGCGAACACCGGGGAGCTGTTTTTT. Amino acid sequence: CASSLRANTGELFF.

The J gene is TRBJ2-5, the V gene TRBV5-1; 7 bases match TRBD2. V lost 4 bases, J lost 2 bases, and 5 bases stayed unmatched. Germline CDR1 reads SGHRS; CDR2 reads YFSETQ. This CDR3 has 14 residues. CDR3 sequence: CASSPWTSQETQYF. The CDR3 nucleotides are TGCGCCAGCAGCCCCTGGACTAGTCAAGAGACCCAGTACTTC. Looking up the rest from reference TRBV5-1 and TRBJ2-5 gives the full variable domain: KAGVTQTPRYLIKTRGQQVTLSCSPISGHRSVSWYQQTPGQGLQFLFEYFSETQRNKGNFPGRFSGRQFSNSRSEMNVSTLELGDSALYLCASSPWTSQETQYFGPGTRLLVL.

This rearrangement joins TRBV5-1 to TRBJ2-7, with D tentatively TRBD1 (5 bases). The V and J ends lost 2 bases and 0 bases respectively, with 12 bases between them. The CDR3 length is 15 residues. From germline, CDR1 is SGHRS and CDR2 YFSETQ. The CDR3 DNA follows: TGCGCCAGCAGCTTAGGGGCAGCAGTCTCCTACGAGCAGTACTTC. Its translation is CASSLGAAVSYEQYF.

The chain links TRBV7-2 to TRBJ1-4; D is possibly TRBD1 (5 bases). The CDR3 is 15 residues long. Trimming shortened V by 4 bases and J by 7 bases, and 16 bases separated the two germline ends. Germline loops: CDR1 SGHTA, CDR2 FQGNSA. The DNA for the CDR3 is TGTGCCAGCAGCTCCCGTTCAGGGTTGAGTGAAAAACTGTTTTTT. Residues: CASSSRSGLSEKLFF.

The V and J genes are TRBV7-2 and TRBJ2-2; 15 nucleotides match TRBD2. With V trimmed by 5 bases and J by 0 bases, 7 bases remained unmatched. Germline V lookup: CDR1 SGHTA, CDR2 FQGNSA. CDR3 length equals 19 residues. CDR3 in DNA: TGTGCCAGCAGCAAACCGGGACTAGCGGGGGGTGCGAACACCGGGGAGCTGTTTTTT. It codes for CASSKPGLAGGANTGELFF.

The J gene is TRBJ2-7, the V gene TRBV11-2; D call uncertain. This CDR3 is built from 13 residues. V lost 1 base to trimming and J lost 3 bases, with 7 bases between them. CDR1 is SGHAT, CDR2 FQNNGV, per germline. In DNA form, the CDR3 reads TGTGCCAGCAGCTTAGGCGTGTTCTACGAGCAGTACGTC. This gives the protein CASSLGVFYEQYV.

This chain links TRBV4-3 with TRBJ1-2; D unclear. Trimming took 0 bases from V and 8 from J, leaving 19 bases between them. Germline CDR1 and CDR2: LGHNA and YSLEER. This CDR3 comprises 16 residues. As DNA, the CDR3 is TGCGCCAGCAGCCAAGAGTTTGTCTTCACGGCGGAAGGCTACACCTTC. It is translated as CASSQEFVFTAEGYTF.

This chain links TRBV30 with TRBJ1-1, with 8 bases matching TRBD1. Germline values: CDR1 GTSNPN, CDR2 SVGIG (reference sequence). Trimming took 3 bases from V and 0 from J; bases not matched to a gene: 9. This CDR3 is built from 16 residues. CDR3 protein: CAWRGPRTGLNTEAFF. The CDR3 DNA is TGTGCCTGGAGGGGCCCTCGGACAGGGCTGAACACTGAAGCTTTCTTT.

The chain employs TRBV12-3 or TRBV12-4 and TRBJ1-1; the D gene is possibly TRBD1 (6 bases). V was pared by 6 bases and J by 4 bases, with 9 bases between. This CDR3 region has 12 residues. This CDR3 is CASRTGSTEAFF. CDR3 nucleotide sequence: TGTGCCAGCAGAACAGGGTCCACTGAAGCTTTCTTT.

V usage is TRBV5-5 and J usage is TRBJ1-1; D unresolved. CDR3 length equals 14 residues. CDR1 is SGHKS and CDR2 is YYEKEE in the germline V gene (reference sequence). The V gene lost 2 bases and the J gene lost 0 bases, with 8 bases spanning the gap. The DNA of the CDR3 is TGTGCCAGCAGCTTATTACAGATGAACACTGAAGCTTTCTTT. Protein sequence: CASSLLQMNTEAFF.

The V call is TRBV4-1, the J call TRBJ1-2; D is undetermined. The CDR3 consists of 15 residues. The V and J ends lost 4 bases and 2 bases respectively, with 14 bases between them. Germline V gene data show CDR1 as MGHRA and CDR2 as YSYEKL. This CDR3 is CASSRGRETNYGYTF. CDR3 coding DNA: TGCGCCAGCAGCCGCGGACGGGAGACAAACTATGGCTACACCTTC.

The chain combines TRBV7-9 with TRBJ1-2; the match to TRBD1 covers 9 bases. The CDR3 extends over 15 amino acids. Per the germline V gene, CDR1 is SEHNR and CDR2 is FQNEAQ (reference sequence). With V trimmed by 5 bases and J by 6 bases, 10 bases remained unmatched. The CDR3 loop is CASSRSRDREDGYTF. DNA for the CDR3: TGTGCCAGCAGCCGGTCGAGGGACAGGGAGGATGGCTACACCTTC.

V and J are TRBV6-1 and TRBJ1-4; a weak D match, TRBD1 (6 bases). The CDR3 extends over 14 amino acids. CDR1 and CDR2 (germline): MNHNS, SASEGT. V was pared by 5 bases and J by 2 bases, with 9 bases between. In nucleotides, the CDR3 is TGTGCCAGCAGTTTCACAGGGACTAATGAAAAACTGTTTTTT. Its protein product is CASSFTGTNEKLFF.

The chain joins TRBV3-1 (or the pseudogene TRBV3-2) to TRBJ2-5; 10 bases agree with TRBD2. Germline CDR1 is LGHDT and CDR2 is YNNKEL (reference sequence). Unmatched junction bases numbered 4, after V lost 1 base and J lost 5 bases. CDR3 size: 15 residues. The CDR3 spells CASSQVSGGAETQYF. The CDR3 coding sequence is TGTGCCAGCAGCCAAGTAAGCGGGGGGGCGGAGACCCAGTACTTC.

Concerning this clone itself: Other nucleotide sequences from this sample produce the same CDR3. The rearrangement uses TRBV2 and TRBJ2-1; D gene ambiguous. Trimming cost V 9 bases and J 6 bases, with 6 bases left between them. CDR3 length: 10 residues. The V gene's germline CDR1 is SNHLY and CDR2 FYNNEI. In DNA form, the CDR3 reads TGTGCCAGTGGCCGCAATGAGCAGTTCTTC. This sequence encodes CASGRNEQFF. The full variable domain, completed using reference TRBV2 and TRBJ2-1, is EPEVTQTPSHQVTQMGQEVILRCVPISNHLYFYWYRQILGQKVEFLVSFYNNEISEKSEIFDDQFSVERPDGSNFTLKIRSTKLEDSAMYFCASGRNEQFFGPGTRLTVL.